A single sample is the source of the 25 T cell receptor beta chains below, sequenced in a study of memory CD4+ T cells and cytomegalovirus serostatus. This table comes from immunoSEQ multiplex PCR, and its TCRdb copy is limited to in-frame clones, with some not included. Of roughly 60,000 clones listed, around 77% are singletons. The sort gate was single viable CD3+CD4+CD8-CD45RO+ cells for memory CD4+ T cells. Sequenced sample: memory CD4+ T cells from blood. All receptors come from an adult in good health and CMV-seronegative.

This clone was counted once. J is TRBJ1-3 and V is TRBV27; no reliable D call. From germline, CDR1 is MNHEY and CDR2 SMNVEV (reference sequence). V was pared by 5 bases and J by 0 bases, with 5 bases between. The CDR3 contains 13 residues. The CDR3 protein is CASSANSGNTIYF. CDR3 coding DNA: TGTGCCAGCAGTGCCAACTCTGGAAACACCATATATTTT.

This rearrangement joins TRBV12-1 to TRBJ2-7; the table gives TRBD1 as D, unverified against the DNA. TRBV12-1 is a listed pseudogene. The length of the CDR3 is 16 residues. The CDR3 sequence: CAPDRPLTEAFYEQYF. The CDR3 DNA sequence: TGTGCCCCCGATCGCCCCCTGACAGAAGCGTTCTACGAGCAGTACTTC.

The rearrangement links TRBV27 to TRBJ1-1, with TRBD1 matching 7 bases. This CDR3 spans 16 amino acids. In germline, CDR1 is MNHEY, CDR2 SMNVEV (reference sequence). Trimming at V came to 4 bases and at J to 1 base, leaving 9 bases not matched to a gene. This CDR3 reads CASSSTRDSPNTEAFF. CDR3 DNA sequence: TGTGCCAGCAGTTCTACCCGGGACAGTCCGAACACTGAAGCTTTCTTT.

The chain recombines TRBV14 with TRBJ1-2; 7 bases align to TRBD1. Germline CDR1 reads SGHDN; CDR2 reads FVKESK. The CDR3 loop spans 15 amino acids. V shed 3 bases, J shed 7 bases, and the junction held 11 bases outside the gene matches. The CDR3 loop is CASSHDDRASVGYTF. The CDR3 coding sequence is TGTGCCAGCAGCCATGATGACAGGGCCTCAGTTGGCTACACCTTC.

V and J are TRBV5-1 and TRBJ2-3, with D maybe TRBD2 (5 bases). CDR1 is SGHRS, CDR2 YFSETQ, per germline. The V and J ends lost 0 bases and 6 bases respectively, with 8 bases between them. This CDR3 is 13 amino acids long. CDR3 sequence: CASSLGEQDTQYF. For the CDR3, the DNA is TGCGCCAGCAGCTTGGGGGAGCAGGATACGCAGTATTTT.

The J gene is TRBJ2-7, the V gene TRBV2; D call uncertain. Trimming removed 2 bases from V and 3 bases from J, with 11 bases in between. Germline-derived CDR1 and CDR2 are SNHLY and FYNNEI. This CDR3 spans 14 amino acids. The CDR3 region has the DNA TGTGCCAGCAGTGAAAGATTGGCAGTCTACGAGCAGTACTTC. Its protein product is CASSERLAVYEQYF.

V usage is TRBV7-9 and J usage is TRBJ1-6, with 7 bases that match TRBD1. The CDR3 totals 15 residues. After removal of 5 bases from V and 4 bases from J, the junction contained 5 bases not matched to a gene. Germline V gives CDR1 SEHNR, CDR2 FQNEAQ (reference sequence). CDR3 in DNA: TGTGCCAGCAGCAACAGGGGACCTTATAATTCACCCCTCCACTTT. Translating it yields CASSNRGPYNSPLHF.

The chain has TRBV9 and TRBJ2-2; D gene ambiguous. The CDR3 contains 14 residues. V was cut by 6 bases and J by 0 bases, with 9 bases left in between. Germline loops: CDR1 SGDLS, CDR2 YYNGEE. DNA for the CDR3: TGTGCCAGCAACGAGACACCGAACACCGGGGAGCTGTTTTTT. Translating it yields CASNETPNTGELFF.

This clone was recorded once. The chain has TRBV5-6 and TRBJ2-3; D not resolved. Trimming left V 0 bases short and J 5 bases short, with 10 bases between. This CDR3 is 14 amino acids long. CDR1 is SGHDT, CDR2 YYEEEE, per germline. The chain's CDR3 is CASSLDGTRDTQYF. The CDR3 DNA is TGTGCCAGCAGCTTGGACGGAACACGAGATACGCAGTATTTT.

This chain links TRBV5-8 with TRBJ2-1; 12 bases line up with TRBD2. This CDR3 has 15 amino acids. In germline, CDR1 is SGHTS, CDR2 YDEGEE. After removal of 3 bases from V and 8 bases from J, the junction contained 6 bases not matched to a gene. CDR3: CASSSASGRADEQFF. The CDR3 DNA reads TGTGCCAGCAGCTCCGCTAGCGGGAGGGCCGATGAGCAGTTCTTC.

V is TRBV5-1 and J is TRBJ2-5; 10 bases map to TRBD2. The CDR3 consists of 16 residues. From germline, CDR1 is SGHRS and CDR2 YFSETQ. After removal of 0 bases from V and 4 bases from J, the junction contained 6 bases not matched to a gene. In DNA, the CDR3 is TGCGCCAGCAGCTTGGCTAGCGGGGGAGTGGGAGAGACCCAGTACTTC. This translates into CASSLASGGVGETQYF. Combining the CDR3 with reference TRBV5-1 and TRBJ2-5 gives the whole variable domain KAGVTQTPRYLIKTRGQQVTLSCSPISGHRSVSWYQQTPGQGLQFLFEYFSETQRNKGNFPGRFSGRQFSNSRSEMNVSTLELGDSALYLCASSLASGGVGETQYFGPGTRLLVL.

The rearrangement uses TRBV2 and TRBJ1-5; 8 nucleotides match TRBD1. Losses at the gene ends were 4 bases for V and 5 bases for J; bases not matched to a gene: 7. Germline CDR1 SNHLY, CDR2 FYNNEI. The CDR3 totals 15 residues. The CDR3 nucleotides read TGTGCCAGCAGTGCGGTTAGACAGGGGCATCAGCCCCAGCATTTT. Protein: CASSAVRQGHQPQHF.

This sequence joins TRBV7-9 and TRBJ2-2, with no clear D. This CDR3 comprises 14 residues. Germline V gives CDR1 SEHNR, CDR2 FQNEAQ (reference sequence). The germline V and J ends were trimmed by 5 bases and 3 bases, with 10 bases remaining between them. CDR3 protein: CASSPFRDTGELFF. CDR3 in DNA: TGTGCCAGCAGCCCGTTTCGGGACACCGGGGAGCTGTTTTTT.

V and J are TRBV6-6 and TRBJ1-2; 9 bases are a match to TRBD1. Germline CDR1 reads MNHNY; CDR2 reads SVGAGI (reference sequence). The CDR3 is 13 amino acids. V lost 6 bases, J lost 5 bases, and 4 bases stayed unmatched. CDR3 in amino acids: CASSRGQGYGYTF. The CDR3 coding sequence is TGTGCCAGCAGCCGGGGACAGGGTTATGGCTACACCTTC.

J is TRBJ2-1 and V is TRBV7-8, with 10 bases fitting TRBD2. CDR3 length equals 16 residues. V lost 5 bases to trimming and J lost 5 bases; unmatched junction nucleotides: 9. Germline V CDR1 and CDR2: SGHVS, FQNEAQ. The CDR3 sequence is CASSTTGTSANNEQFF. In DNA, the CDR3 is TGTGCCAGCAGCACCACCGGGACTAGCGCCAACAATGAGCAGTTCTTC.

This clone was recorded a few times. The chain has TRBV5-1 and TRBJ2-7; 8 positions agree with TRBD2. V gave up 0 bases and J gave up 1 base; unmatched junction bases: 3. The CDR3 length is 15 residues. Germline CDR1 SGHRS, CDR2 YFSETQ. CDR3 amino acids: CASSLGLAKSYEQYF. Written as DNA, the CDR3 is TGCGCCAGCAGCTTGGGACTAGCGAAGTCCTACGAGCAGTACTTC.

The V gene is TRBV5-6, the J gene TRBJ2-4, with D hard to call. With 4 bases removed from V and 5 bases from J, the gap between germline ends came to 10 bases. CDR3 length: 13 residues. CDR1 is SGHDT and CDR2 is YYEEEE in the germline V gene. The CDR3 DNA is TGTGCCAGCAGCCCCGGTTTGGAAAACATTCAGTACTTC. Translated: CASSPGLENIQYF.

CDR3 in DNA: TGTGCCAGCAGCGTAGAGGGAATGAACACCGGGGAGCTGTTTTTT. Its protein product is CASSVEGMNTGELFF. The chain has TRBV2 and TRBJ2-2; a possible D gene is TRBD2 (5 bases). V gave up 6 bases and J gave up 1 base, with 12 bases separating them. The length of the CDR3 is 15 residues. Per germline, CDR1 SNHLY and CDR2 FYNNEI.

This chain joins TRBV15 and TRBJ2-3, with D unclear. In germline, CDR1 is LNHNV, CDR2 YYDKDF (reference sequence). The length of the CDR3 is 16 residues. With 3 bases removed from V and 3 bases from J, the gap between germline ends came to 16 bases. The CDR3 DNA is TGTGCCACCAGCAGCGGTGACGCAAAAAGGACAGATACGCAGTATTTT. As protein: CATSSGDAKRTDTQYF.

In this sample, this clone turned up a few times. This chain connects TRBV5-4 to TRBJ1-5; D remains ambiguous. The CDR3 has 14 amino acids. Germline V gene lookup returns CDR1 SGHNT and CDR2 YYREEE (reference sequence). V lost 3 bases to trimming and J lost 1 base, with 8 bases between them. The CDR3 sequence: CASSSKGSNQPQHF. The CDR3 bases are TGTGCCAGCAGCTCTAAGGGCAGCAATCAGCCCCAGCATTTT.

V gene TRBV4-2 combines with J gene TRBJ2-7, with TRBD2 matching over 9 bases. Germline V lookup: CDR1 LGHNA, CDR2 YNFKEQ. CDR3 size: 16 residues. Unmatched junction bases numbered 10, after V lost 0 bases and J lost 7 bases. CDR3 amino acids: CASSQEVAGGVGEQYF. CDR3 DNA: TGTGCCAGCAGCCAAGAAGTGGCGGGGGGGGTTGGGGAGCAGTACTTC.

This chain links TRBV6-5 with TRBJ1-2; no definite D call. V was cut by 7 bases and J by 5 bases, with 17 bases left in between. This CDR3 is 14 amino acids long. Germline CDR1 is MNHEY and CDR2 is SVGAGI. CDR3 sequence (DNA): TGTGCCAGCACCCCATCGACGGACCGATATGGCTACACCTTC. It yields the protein CASTPSTDRYGYTF.

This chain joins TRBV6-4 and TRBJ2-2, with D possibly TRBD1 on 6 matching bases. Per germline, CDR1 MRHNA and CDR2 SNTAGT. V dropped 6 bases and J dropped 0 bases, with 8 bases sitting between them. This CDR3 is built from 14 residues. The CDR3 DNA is TGTGCCAGCAGCCAGGGGACGAACACCGGGGAGCTGTTTTTT. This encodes CASSQGTNTGELFF.

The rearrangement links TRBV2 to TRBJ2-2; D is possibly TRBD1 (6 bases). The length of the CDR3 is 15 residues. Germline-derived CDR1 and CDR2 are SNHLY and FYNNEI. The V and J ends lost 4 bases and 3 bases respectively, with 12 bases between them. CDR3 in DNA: TGTGCCAGCAGTGGGCCCAGGGGTTACACCGGGGAGCTGTTTTTT. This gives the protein CASSGPRGYTGELFF.

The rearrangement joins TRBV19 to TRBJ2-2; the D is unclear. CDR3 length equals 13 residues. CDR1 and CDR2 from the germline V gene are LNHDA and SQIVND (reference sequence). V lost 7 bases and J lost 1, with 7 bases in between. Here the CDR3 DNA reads TGTGCCAGTAAAACACGGAACACCGGGGAGCTGTTTTTT. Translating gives CASKTRNTGELFF.